The source of this T cell receptor beta chain is a study of T cell responses to AZD1222 COVID-19 vaccine. In the study overall: Both about-4-week and about-12-week second-dose recipients were combined. Whole-study findings and limits: Without day 14 samples, only post-peak T cell repertoires were studied. Seropositive status at baseline applied to only a handful of AZD1222 recipients. It should be noted that donors were predominantly white British and more often female, and clonal diversity was possibly underestimated.

Per germline, CDR1 LNHDA and CDR2 SQIVND (reference sequence). Losses at the gene ends were 4 bases for V and 7 bases for J; bases not matched to a gene: 8. The CDR3 length is 15 residues. Only in-frame clones appear in the TCRdb table, and some are missing; sequencing was by immunoSEQ multiplex PCR. Seen here are over 95,000 clones, roughly 92% observed once, and the top ten hold roughly 13%. This clone was detected only once. The antigen remains undetermined. The sequencing used peripheral blood, collected on day 0 of AZD1222 vaccination. This sequence joins TRBV19 and TRBJ1-5, with 9 bases lining up with TRBD1. This clonotype was sampled from an adult in good health. The DNA for the CDR3 is TGTGCCAGTAGTACCTCCGGGACAGGGAACCAGCCCCAGCATTTT. This sequence encodes CASSTSGTGNQPQHF.